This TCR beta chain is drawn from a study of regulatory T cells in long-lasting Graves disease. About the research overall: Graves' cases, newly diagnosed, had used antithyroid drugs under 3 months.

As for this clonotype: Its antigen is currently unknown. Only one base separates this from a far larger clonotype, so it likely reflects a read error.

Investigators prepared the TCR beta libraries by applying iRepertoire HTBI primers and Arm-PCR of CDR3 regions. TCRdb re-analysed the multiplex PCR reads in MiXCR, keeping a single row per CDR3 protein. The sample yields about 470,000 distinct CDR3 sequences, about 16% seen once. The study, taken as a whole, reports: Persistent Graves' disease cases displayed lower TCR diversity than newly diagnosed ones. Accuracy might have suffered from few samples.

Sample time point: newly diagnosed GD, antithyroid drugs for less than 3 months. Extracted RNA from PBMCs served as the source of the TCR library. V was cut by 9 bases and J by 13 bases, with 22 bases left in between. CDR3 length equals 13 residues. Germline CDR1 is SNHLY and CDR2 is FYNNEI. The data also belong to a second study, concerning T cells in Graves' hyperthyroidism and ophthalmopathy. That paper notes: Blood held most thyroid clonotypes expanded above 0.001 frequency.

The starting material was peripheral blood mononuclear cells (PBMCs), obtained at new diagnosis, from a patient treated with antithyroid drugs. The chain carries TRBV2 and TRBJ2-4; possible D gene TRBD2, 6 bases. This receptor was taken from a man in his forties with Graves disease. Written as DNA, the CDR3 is TGTGCCAGTCAGAGGGACTCTCTCAATGAGCAGTACTTC. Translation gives CASQRDSLNEQYF. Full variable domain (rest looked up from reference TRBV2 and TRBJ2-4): EPEVTQTPSHQVTQMGQEVILRCVPISNHLYFYWYRQILGQKVEFLVSFYNNEISEKSEIFDDQFSVERPDGSNFTLKIRSTKLEDSAMYFCASQRDSLNEQYFGAGTRLSVL.